Each of the 22 T cell receptor beta chains below was sequenced from the same sample in a study of blood T cell repertoires in COVID-19. Measured with immunoSEQ multiplex PCR; TCRdb has only the in-frame clones, and not every one. The sample includes some 65,000 clones, under 85% seen only once; the top ten take roughly 27%. The source material was peripheral blood. These receptors came from an elderly woman with acute or convalescent COVID-19.

The gene calls are TRBV27 and TRBJ2-1, with TRBD2 matching over 10 bases. Trimming took 6 bases from V and 9 from J; bases not matched to a gene: 8. Per germline, CDR1 MNHEY and CDR2 SMNVEV (reference sequence). The CDR3 runs to 14 residues. The CDR3 coding sequence is TGTGCCAGCAGAGGTAGCGGGAGGATAGGTGAGCAGTTCTTC. Amino acid sequence: CASRGSGRIGEQFF.

CDR3 in DNA: TGTGCCAGCAGCGTAGGCCCGGACAGGGGATACGAGCAGTACTTC. This codes for CASSVGPDRGYEQYF. The rearrangement links TRBV9 to TRBJ2-7; 9 bases align to TRBD1. The CDR3 extends over 15 amino acids. The J segment lost 4 bases and the V segment lost 0 bases, leaving 5 bases of the junction unmatched. Germline lookup yields CDR1 SGDLS and CDR2 YYNGEE. The whole variable domain, remainder taken from reference TRBV9 and TRBJ2-7, is DSGVTQTPKHLITATGQRVTLRCSPRSGDLSVYWYQQSLDQGLQFLIQYYNGEERAKGNILERFSAQQFPDLHSELNLSSLELGDSALYFCASSVGPDRGYEQYFGPGTRLTVT.

CDR3 in DNA: TGTGCCAGCAGCTCTATCGTAACTGAAGCTTTCTTT. It specifies CASSSIVTEAFF. The genes are TRBV7-2 and TRBJ1-1; no reliable D call. Trimming cost V 4 bases and J 5 bases, with 8 bases left between them. The CDR3 extends over 12 amino acids. Germline V lookup: CDR1 SGHTA, CDR2 FQGNSA.

J is TRBJ2-1 and V is TRBV20-1; 12 nucleotides agree with TRBD2. The CDR3 has 17 amino acids. The V gene end was trimmed by 3 bases and the J gene end by 9 bases; junction bases not matched to a gene: 15. CDR1 is DFQATT and CDR2 is SNEGSKA in the germline V gene (reference sequence). In nucleotides, the CDR3 is TGCAGTGCTAGTTTCCTTGGACTAGCGGGGAGTCGACGTGAGCAGTTCTTC. Encoded protein: CSASFLGLAGSRREQFF.

This clone has just one count. This rearrangement joins TRBV5-1 to TRBJ2-1; 7 bases fit TRBD2. The CDR3 loop spans 14 amino acids. Looked up from germline, CDR1 is SGHRS and CDR2 is YFSETQ. Trimming at V came to 4 bases and at J to 10 bases, leaving 11 bases not matched to a gene. For the CDR3, the DNA is TGCGCCAGCAGCACGGGACTATCCATGAGCGAGCAGTTCTTC. It yields the protein CASSTGLSMSEQFF.

The V and J genes are TRBV2 and TRBJ2-1; 7 positions agree with TRBD1. The junction had 9 bases not matched to a gene; V was cut back by 6 bases and J by 10 bases. Germline CDR1 reads SNHLY; CDR2 reads FYNNEI. The CDR3 is 13 residues long. CDR3 sequence: CASRPDRAGEQFF. CDR3 in DNA: TGTGCCAGCAGACCAGACAGGGCAGGAGAGCAGTTCTTC.

This sequence joins TRBV15 and TRBJ2-1; D is unresolved. This CDR3 comprises 16 residues. Trimming cost V 4 bases and J 5 bases, with 18 bases left between them. CDR1 is LNHNV, CDR2 YYDKDF, per germline (reference sequence). The CDR3 sequence is CATSNPRAYPHNEQFF. DNA for the CDR3: TGTGCCACCAGCAACCCCCGCGCGTACCCCCACAATGAGCAGTTCTTC.

This rearrangement joins TRBV10-3 to TRBJ2-1; D is unresolved. V lost 2 bases to trimming and J lost 6 bases, with 5 bases between them. This CDR3 is built from 12 residues. CDR1 is ENHRY and CDR2 is SYGVKD in the germline V gene. CDR3 in DNA: TGTGCCATCAGTGAGCGTAGCAATGAGCAGTTCTTC. This encodes CAISERSNEQFF.

Only one count was recorded for this clone. This rearrangement joins TRBV6-2 or TRBV6-3 to TRBJ2-1; the match to TRBD2 covers 10 bases. The CDR3 spans 16 residues. V gave up 7 bases and J gave up 1 base; unmatched junction bases: 7. Germline lookup yields CDR1 MNHEY and CDR2 SVGEGT. CDR3 in amino acids: CASIPSGSVSYNEQFF. Written as DNA, the CDR3 is TGTGCCAGCATCCCTAGCGGGAGTGTTTCCTACAATGAGCAGTTCTTC.

The chain combines TRBV9 with TRBJ2-5, with D possibly matching TRBD1 (5 bases). The CDR3 covers 14 residues. Germline CDR1 is SGDLS and CDR2 is YYNGEE. V lost 2 bases and J 1 base, leaving 9 bases between the germline ends. The CDR3 loop reads CASSVQGFQETQYF. The CDR3 coding sequence is TGTGCCAGCAGCGTTCAGGGTTTCCAAGAGACCCAGTACTTC.

The chain carries TRBV10-3 and TRBJ2-1; no reliable D call. Per the germline V gene, CDR1 is ENHRY and CDR2 is SYGVKD. There are 15 residues in the CDR3. V was pared by 6 bases and J by 0 bases, with 12 bases between. The CDR3 coding sequence is TGTGCCATCAGGGCAGACATCAGCTCCTACAATGAGCAGTTCTTC. Its protein is CAIRADISSYNEQFF.

This clone was found once. V gene TRBV28 combines with J gene TRBJ2-1, with TRBD2 matching 11 bases. With V trimmed by 9 bases and J by 6 bases, 4 bases remained unmatched. Germline loops: CDR1 MDHEN, CDR2 SYDVKM. This CDR3 has 13 residues. CDR3 sequence: CASLLAGANEQFF. In DNA, the CDR3 is TGTGCCAGTCTACTAGCGGGAGCCAATGAGCAGTTCTTC.

V usage is TRBV30 and J usage is TRBJ2-7; the match to TRBD2 covers 12 bases. The germline V gene encodes CDR1 GTSNPN and CDR2 SVGIG (reference sequence). V gave up 3 bases and J gave up 0 bases; unmatched junction bases: 0. This CDR3 is 14 amino acids long. The CDR3 coding sequence is TGTGCCTGGAGGACTAGCGGGAGCTCCTACGAGCAGTACTTC. Translation gives CAWRTSGSSYEQYF.

The chain joins TRBV11-3 to TRBJ2-1, with TRBD2 matching over 13 bases. CDR1 is SGHNT and CDR2 is YENEEA in the germline V gene. The CDR3 is 14 amino acids. The J segment lost 4 bases and the V segment lost 9 bases, leaving 3 bases of the junction unmatched. DNA of the CDR3: TGTGCCAGTCTACTAGCGGGAGGGTACAATGAGCAGTTCTTC. Protein sequence: CASLLAGGYNEQFF.

The V call is TRBV5-1, the J call TRBJ1-4, with D possibly being TRBD1 (6 bases). V was trimmed by 4 bases and J by 6 bases, leaving 16 bases between them. Looked up from germline, CDR1 is SGHRS and CDR2 is YFSETQ. The CDR3 sequence is 15 residues long. In DNA, the CDR3 is TGCGCCAGCAGCACACAGGGTAGGAGAGATGAAAAACTGTTTTTT. Its protein is CASSTQGRRDEKLFF.

The genes are TRBV27 and TRBJ1-6; TRBD1 is a possible D gene (5 bases). The CDR3 spans 13 residues. Germline assignment: CDR1 MNHEY and CDR2 SMNVEV (reference sequence). Trimming removed 5 bases at V and 7 bases at J, with 9 bases between. The CDR3 sequence is CASSPGYNSPLHF. In DNA, the CDR3 is TGTGCCAGCAGTCCAGGGTACAATTCACCCCTCCACTTT.

This clone has just one count. The gene calls are TRBV7-3 and TRBJ1-1; TRBD1 aligns across 7 bases. CDR1 SGHTA and CDR2 FQGTGA come from the germline V gene. The CDR3 extends over 14 amino acids. The trim removed 3 bases at V and 3 bases at J, leaving 4 bases unmatched. CDR3 sequence: CASSLRQGYTEAFF. CDR3 DNA: TGTGCCAGCAGCTTGAGACAGGGTTACACTGAAGCTTTCTTT. Full variable domain (rest looked up from reference TRBV7-3 and TRBJ1-1): GAGVSQTPSNKVTEKGKYVELRCDPISGHTALYWYRQSLGQGPEFLIYFQGTGAADDSGLPNDRFFAVRPEGSVSTLKIQRTERGDSAVYLCASSLRQGYTEAFFGQGTRLTVV.

The J gene is TRBJ2-1, the V gene TRBV7-6; TRBD2 aligns across 8 bases. The length of the CDR3 is 14 residues. The V gene end was trimmed by 5 bases and the J gene end by 6 bases; junction bases not matched to a gene: 6. Germline assignment: CDR1 SGHVS and CDR2 FNYEAQ. This CDR3 reads CASSPRREGNEQFF. For the CDR3, the DNA is TGTGCCAGCAGCCCCCGCCGGGAGGGCAATGAGCAGTTCTTC.

The V call is TRBV7-2, the J call TRBJ2-6; no clear D gene. The CDR3 consists of 16 residues. Between the trimmed V and J ends, which lost 1 base and 0 bases, there was a span of 7 bases. Germline CDR1 reads SGHTA; CDR2 reads FQGNSA. CDR3 in DNA: TGTGCCAGCAGCTTAGATATGAGCTCTGGGGCCAACGTCCTGACTTTC. Its translation is CASSLDMSSGANVLTF.

The rearrangement uses TRBV18 and TRBJ2-1; 10 bases match TRBD2. Trimming at V came to 2 bases and at J to 5 bases, leaving 9 bases not matched to a gene. The CDR3 has 17 amino acids. From germline, CDR1 is KGHSH and CDR2 LQKENI. In DNA, the CDR3 is TGTGCCAGCTCACCAATAGTAGCTAGCGGGAGTCACAATGAGCAGTTCTTC. It yields the protein CASSPIVASGSHNEQFF.

The chain links TRBV24-1 to TRBJ2-3; D may be TRBD2 (7 bases). Per the germline V gene, CDR1 is KGHDR and CDR2 is SFDVKD. V dropped 2 bases and J dropped 5 bases, with 16 bases sitting between them. The CDR3 runs 16 residues. The CDR3 coding sequence is TGTGCCACCAGTGATTCCCGGGGGGCGCAGGAAGATACGCAGTATTTT. Its protein product is CATSDSRGAQEDTQYF.

As DNA, the CDR3 is TGTGCCAGCAGCGGCGGGACTAGCGGATACAATGAGCAGTTCTTC. It specifies CASSGGTSGYNEQFF. The rearrangement uses TRBV5-4 and TRBJ2-1; 11 bases line up with TRBD2. The CDR3 runs to 15 residues. Germline values: CDR1 SGHNT, CDR2 YYREEE (reference sequence). Trimming at V came to 4 bases and at J to 4 bases, leaving 4 bases not matched to a gene.